One and the same sample provided the 8 T cell receptor beta chains below, sequenced in a study of shared clonotypes between healthy human individuals. The protocol was immunoSEQ multiplex PCR, while the TCRdb copy is restricted to in-frame clones and leaves out a portion. The sample shows about half a million clones, approximately 84% of them seen only once. Source material: PBMCs. These receptors were collected from a woman between 40 and 50 years old in good health. Some clones in this sample may be carry-over from other donors' samples.

The V gene is TRBV28, the J gene TRBJ2-2; D not resolved. The CDR3 contains 15 residues. V lost 6 bases and J 2 bases, leaving 13 bases between the germline ends. Germline-derived CDR1 and CDR2 are MDHEN and SYDVKM. The CDR3 spells CASSLRRFNTGELFF. CDR3 sequence (DNA): TGTGCCAGCAGCCTCCGCCGGTTTAACACCGGGGAGCTGTTTTTT.

The chain carries TRBV30 and TRBJ1-1; no clear D. The germline V and J ends were trimmed by 0 bases and 1 base, with 6 bases remaining between them. This CDR3 region has 13 residues. Germline CDR1 GTSNPN, CDR2 SVGIG (reference sequence). CDR3: CAWSVNENTEAFF. Here the CDR3 DNA reads TGTGCCTGGAGTGTGAACGAGAACACTGAAGCTTTCTTT.

The gene calls are TRBV5-1 and TRBJ2-5; D not certain. The V gene's germline CDR1 is SGHRS and CDR2 YFSETQ. This CDR3 is 15 amino acids long. V dropped 0 bases and J dropped 2 bases, with 11 bases sitting between them. The CDR3 sequence is CASSLVSEVQETQYF. The CDR3 nucleotides are TGCGCCAGCAGCTTGGTGTCAGAGGTACAAGAGACCCAGTACTTC.

This clone was seen a few times. The V gene is TRBV5-1, the J gene TRBJ2-2, with no clear D. This CDR3 has 13 residues. Germline V CDR1 and CDR2: SGHRS, YFSETQ. Trimming stripped 2 bases from V and 4 bases from J, with 6 bases between. CDR3: CASSLPVTGELFF. The CDR3 nucleotides read TGCGCCAGCAGCTTACCGGTCACCGGGGAGCTGTTTTTT.

This clone was picked up a small number of times. A far larger clone is a single base away, which makes a read error likely. The chain joins TRBV30 to TRBJ1-2, with a possible D match to TRBD1 (6 bases). The CDR3 spans 14 residues. Germline V lookup: CDR1 GTSNPN, CDR2 SVGIG (reference sequence). The CDR3 DNA sequence: TGTGCCTGGACCCCCTCTGAGACAGGCTATGGCCACACCTTC. Translation gives CAWTPSETGYGHTF.

The chain recombines TRBV7-9 with TRBJ2-5; D is undetermined. In germline, CDR1 is SEHNR, CDR2 FQNEAQ (reference sequence). Between the trimmed V and J ends, which lost 5 bases and 7 bases, there was a span of 8 bases. The CDR3 sequence is 11 residues long. CDR3 DNA sequence: TGTGCCAGCAGCCCCTTTGGGACCCAGTACTTC. It is translated as CASSPFGTQYF.

This clone was seen just once. Mismatch with germline at one junction end may stem from a read error. The gene calls are TRBV6-4 and TRBJ1-4, with 9 nucleotides matching TRBD1. The CDR3 length is 12 residues. The V gene's germline CDR1 is MRHNA and CDR2 SNTAGT. Written as DNA, the CDR3 is TGTGCCAGGGACAGGGGAGAACGAAAAACTGTTTTT. It codes for CARDRGERKTVF.

The genes are TRBV6-1 and TRBJ2-2, with D unresolved. V lost 5 bases and J 0 bases, leaving 10 bases between the germline ends. CDR3 size: 15 residues. CDR1 and CDR2 from the germline V gene are MNHNS and SASEGT. Here the CDR3 reads CASSRTSANTGELFF. The CDR3 nucleotides are TGTGCCAGCAGTAGAACATCCGCGAACACCGGGGAGCTGTTTTTT.